This T cell receptor (beta chain) was sequenced during a study of blood T cell repertoires in COVID-19. Across the whole study: COVID-19 samples from acute and convalescent phases originated in the United States, Italy and Spain.

Living in about two dozen US areas, the participants were between roughly 18 and 95 years of age. Clones were read by immunoSEQ multiplex PCR, and TCRdb kept only the in-frame ones, dropping some. This sample carries around 200,000 clones, approximately 90% of them seen once, and the ten largest clones take under 3%. The V and J ends lost 6 bases and 8 bases, in that order; junction bases with no gene match: 2. Germline V gives CDR1 SGHVS, CDR2 FQNEAQ. The CDR3 sequence is 13 residues long. The receptor comes from a young woman who had recovered from COVID-19. Sequenced: PBMCs or T cells enriched from blood (not recorded which). This rearrangement joins TRBV7-8 to TRBJ2-1; 12 nucleotides match TRBD2. This CDR3 is CASRLAGGDEQFF. The CDR3 nucleotides are TGTGCCAGCAGGCTAGCGGGGGGGGATGAGCAGTTCTTC.